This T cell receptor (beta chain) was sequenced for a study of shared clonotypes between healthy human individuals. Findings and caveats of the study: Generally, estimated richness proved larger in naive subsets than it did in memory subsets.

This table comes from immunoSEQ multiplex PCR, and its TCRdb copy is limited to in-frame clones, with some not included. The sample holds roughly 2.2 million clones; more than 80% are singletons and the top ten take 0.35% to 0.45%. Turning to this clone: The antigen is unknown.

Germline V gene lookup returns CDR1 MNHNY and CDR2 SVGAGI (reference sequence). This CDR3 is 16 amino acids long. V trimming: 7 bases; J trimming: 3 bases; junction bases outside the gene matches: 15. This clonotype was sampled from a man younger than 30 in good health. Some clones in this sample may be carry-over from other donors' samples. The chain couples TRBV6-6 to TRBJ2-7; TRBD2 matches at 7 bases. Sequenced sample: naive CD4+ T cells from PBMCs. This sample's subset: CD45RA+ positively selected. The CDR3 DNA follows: TGTGCCAGCACTCCCTTGGGGCGGGAGACGGTCTACGAGCAGTACTTC. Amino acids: CASTPLGRETVYEQYF.